The 13 T cell receptor beta chains below all came from one sample that was sequenced in a study of blood T cell repertoires in COVID-19. The assay was immunoSEQ multiplex PCR, and TCRdb's table has in-frame clones only and misses some. The sample lists roughly 70,000 clones, nearly 90% seen once, with roughly 9.6% in the top ten. Material: peripheral blood. The receptor set was obtained from a man older than 75 with acute or convalescent COVID-19.

This clone showed up just once. The chain uses TRBV5-4 and TRBJ1-2; 8 nucleotides line up with TRBD1. Germline V gene sequence: CDR1 SGHNT, CDR2 YYREEE (reference sequence). Unmatched junction bases numbered 3, after V lost 0 bases and J lost 2 bases. There are 15 residues in the CDR3. CDR3 DNA sequence: TGTGCCAGCAGCTTGGGACAGGGGACCAACTATGGCTACACCTTC. Its protein product is CASSLGQGTNYGYTF.

The chain links TRBV18 to TRBJ2-3, with 9 bases identical to TRBD2. CDR1 KGHSH and CDR2 LQKENI come from the germline V gene. CDR3 length equals 17 residues. The J segment lost 2 bases and the V segment lost 0 bases, leaving 6 bases of the junction unmatched. The DNA of the CDR3 is TGTGCCAGCTCACCACCGGGTAGCGGGGGCAACACAGATACGCAGTATTTT. This gives the protein CASSPPGSGGNTDTQYF. Full variable domain (missing parts from reference TRBV18 and TRBJ2-3): NAGVMQNPRHLVRRRGQEARLRCSPMKGHSHVYWYRQLPEEGLKFMVYLQKENIIDESGMPKERFSAEFPKEGPSILRIQQVVRGDSAAYFCASSPPGSGGNTDTQYFGPGTRLTVL.

CDR3 nucleotides: TGCGCCAGCAGCCTCCCGGGACAGGGGGGGAGTACCACTGAAGCTTTCTTT. It is translated as CASSLPGQGGSTTEAFF. The genes are TRBV5-1 and TRBJ1-1, with TRBD1 matching over 11 bases. CDR1 is SGHRS, CDR2 YFSETQ, per germline. The CDR3 spans 17 residues. V lost 4 bases to trimming and J lost 4 bases; unmatched junction nucleotides: 12.

Only one count was recorded for this clone. V is TRBV21-1 and J is TRBJ2-7; the DNA was not used to check the table's D call, TRBD2. TRBV21-1 is deemed a pseudogene. This CDR3 region has 13 residues. CDR3 nucleotide sequence: TGTGCCAGCAGCACCCGGAGGAGCCGCGAGCAGTACTTC. Translating it yields CASSTRRSREQYF.

This chain links TRBV6-6 with TRBJ2-2; 10 positions match TRBD2. The CDR3 contains 14 residues. J was trimmed by 6 bases and V by 7 bases; bases with no gene match: 5. CDR1 is MNHNY and CDR2 is SVGAGI in the germline V gene (reference sequence). Here the CDR3 reads CASIERGGPGELFF. CDR3 bases: TGTGCCAGCATCGAGCGGGGGGGCCCCGGGGAGCTGTTTTTT.

The chain employs TRBV7-8 and TRBJ1-5, with D perhaps matching TRBD1 (5 bases). Trimming shortened V by 2 bases and J by 6 bases, and 11 bases separated the two germline ends. Germline values: CDR1 SGHVS, CDR2 FQNEAQ. The CDR3 spans 14 residues. For the CDR3, the DNA is TGTGCCAGCAGCTTACCAGGGAATGGTCAGCCCCAGCATTTT. Translated: CASSLPGNGQPQHF.

V usage is TRBV6-5 and J usage is TRBJ1-1, with D possibly being TRBD1 (5 bases). The CDR3 is 13 residues long. Deletions cut 2 bases from V and 7 bases from J, with 11 bases between. From germline, CDR1 is MNHEY and CDR2 SVGAGI. The CDR3, as DNA: TGTGCCAGCAGTTACCAGGGTGGTAATGAAGCTTTCTTT. This translates into CASSYQGGNEAFF.

The rearrangement joins TRBV11-2 to TRBJ1-1; D not resolved. The germline V gene has CDR1 SGHAT and CDR2 FQNNGV. This CDR3 region has 13 residues. The V end lost 5 bases, the J end lost 2 bases, and 9 bases lay between the germline ends. CDR3 nucleotides: TGTGCCAGCAGCCGAGGTCTCAACACTGAAGCTTTCTTT. It translates to CASSRGLNTEAFF. Full variable domain (outside the CDR3, taken from reference TRBV11-2 and TRBJ1-1): EAGVAQSPRYKIIEKRQSVAFWCNPISGHATLYWYQQILGQGPKLLIQFQNNGVVDDSQLPKDRFSAERLKGVDSTLKIQPAKLEDSAVYLCASSRGLNTEAFFGQGTRLTVV.

The V gene is TRBV11-2, the J gene TRBJ1-3; unclear D gene. V lost 5 bases and J lost 4, with 12 bases in between. This CDR3 is built from 14 residues. The V gene's germline CDR1 is SGHAT and CDR2 FQNNGV. The CDR3 reads CASSGGGSGNTIYF. The CDR3 region has the DNA TGTGCCAGCAGCGGAGGCGGGAGCGGAAACACCATATATTTT.

The gene calls are TRBV5-1 and TRBJ1-1; no firm D call. Trimming left V 0 bases short and J 0 bases short, with 12 bases between. The CDR3 extends over 16 amino acids. CDR1 and CDR2 (germline): SGHRS, YFSETQ. This CDR3 reads CASSLDRGTMNTEAFF. CDR3 bases: TGCGCCAGCAGCTTGGATCGGGGTACCATGAACACTGAAGCTTTCTTT.

This chain connects TRBV11-2 to TRBJ1-1; 9 nucleotides agree with TRBD1. This CDR3 region has 15 residues. The junction had 9 bases not matched to a gene; V was cut back by 5 bases and J by 5 bases. Germline lookup yields CDR1 SGHAT and CDR2 FQNNGV. The CDR3 nucleotides read TGTGCCAGCAGCCCCCAAGGGACAGGGTTGACTGAAGCTTTCTTT. It codes for CASSPQGTGLTEAFF.

This sequence joins TRBV3-1 (or the pseudogene TRBV3-2) and TRBJ1-2; unclear D gene. CDR1 and CDR2 (germline): LGHDT, YNNKEL (reference sequence). The CDR3 is 15 residues long. V was pared by 0 bases and J by 7 bases, with 15 bases between. The CDR3, as DNA: TGTGCCAGCAGCCAAGATCCAGGCGCCTCCGGTGGCTACACCTTC. Its protein is CASSQDPGASGGYTF.

The CDR3, as DNA: TGTGCCTGGAGTGTAGGGGGATACACTGAAGCTTTCTTT. Its protein product is CAWSVGGYTEAFF. The chain carries TRBV30 and TRBJ1-1, with D perhaps TRBD1 (6 bases). The V gene lost 0 bases and the J gene lost 3 bases, with 8 bases spanning the gap. Germline loops: CDR1 GTSNPN, CDR2 SVGIG (reference sequence). CDR3 length: 13 residues. Drawing the rest from reference TRBV30 and TRBJ1-1, the complete variable domain is SQTIHQWPATLVQPVGSPLSLECTVEGTSNPNLYWYRQAAGRGLQLLFYSVGIGQISSEVPQNLSASRPQDRQFILSSKKLLLSDSGFYLCAWSVGGYTEAFFGQGTRLTVV.